This paragraph reports one T cell receptor beta chain. The data stem from a study of blood T cell repertoires in COVID-19. Study background: PBMCs, B-cell-depleted T cells, or T cells provided the cDNA or gDNA that made up the material.

Across about two dozen US areas, participants ranged in age from about 18 to 90 years. Resolution of symptoms, clearance, or two negative PCRs was present in recovered Cohort 3 donors. Trimming cost V 3 bases and J 2 bases, with 16 bases left between them. The CDR3 sequence is 16 residues long. Germline V gene lookup returns CDR1 LNHNV and CDR2 YYDKDF (reference sequence). Measured with immunoSEQ multiplex PCR; TCRdb has only the in-frame clones, and not every one. The sample contains around 200,000 clones, roughly 85% of which appear only once. V and J are TRBV15 and TRBJ2-5, with D maybe TRBD2 (7 bases). The clonotype originates from a man in his forties who had recovered from COVID-19. The specimen was PBMCs or T cells enriched from blood (not recorded which). Here the CDR3 DNA reads TGTGCCACCAGCAGGATAGGGGGGGAACAGCAAGAGACCCAGTACTTC. Protein sequence: CATSRIGGEQQETQYF.